Shown below are 4 T cell receptor beta chains from a single sample sequenced in a study of cytomegalovirus exposure and HLA in healthy donors (dated by TCRdb to 2015 to 2018). Libraries were constructed by the immunoSEQ multiplex PCR assay. For the multiplex PCR, a mixture combining 60 forward primers for TCR Vbeta segments and 13 reverse primers for TCR Jbeta segments was used. The immuneACCESS repertoire file appears here via TCRdb, limited to in-frame rearrangements. These files lack a portion of the clones; in checked studies, under half of the deficit traces to unresolved V genes, and the cause of the others is not known. For this sample the table gives approximately 130,000 clones, of which roughly 9% were detected only once. Around 5.8% of the sample lies in the top ten. The sequencing sample was made of PBMCs. Every receptor here comes from a woman between 40 and 55 years old in good health and CMV-seropositive.

This clone has only a few counts. The gene calls are TRBV15 and TRBJ2-3, with a possible D match to TRBD1 (5 bases). Between the trimmed V and J ends, which lost 8 bases and 1 base, there was a span of 16 bases. CDR1 and CDR2 from the germline V gene are LNHNV and YYDKDF (reference sequence). The CDR3 spans 15 residues. The CDR3 protein is CATVRRGQGTDTQYF. CDR3 nucleotides: TGTGCCACCGTAAGAAGAGGACAAGGCACAGATACGCAGTATTTT. The whole variable domain, remainder taken from reference TRBV15 and TRBJ2-3, is DAMVIQNPRYQVTQFGKPVTLSCSQTLNHNVMYWYQQKSSQAPKLLFHYYDKDFNNEADTPDNFQSRRPNTSFCFLDIRSPGLGDTAMYLCATVRRGQGTDTQYFGPGTRLTVL.

The chain is built from TRBV7-9 and TRBJ2-1; 7 bases are shared with TRBD1. The CDR3 has 15 residues. Germline lookup yields CDR1 SEHNR and CDR2 FQNEAQ (reference sequence). V lost 5 bases and J lost 1; bases outside the gene matches: 5. CDR3 sequence: CASSPTGASYNEQFF. The CDR3 DNA is TGTGCCAGCAGCCCAACAGGGGCTTCCTACAATGAGCAGTTCTTC.

This clone was detected a few times. This chain joins TRBV11-2 and TRBJ1-5; 8 bases are a match to TRBD1. The CDR3 loop spans 15 amino acids. The germline gives CDR1 SGHAT, CDR2 FQNNGV. With 5 bases clipped from V and 1 base from J, the junction kept 4 bases outside the gene matches. The CDR3 DNA sequence: TGTGCCAGCAGCCCGCGGACAGGGAGCAATCAGCCCCAGCATTTT. It encodes CASSPRTGSNQPQHF.

The gene calls are TRBV11-2 and TRBJ1-2, with unresolved D. The CDR3 spans 12 residues. The germline V gene has CDR1 SGHAT and CDR2 FQNNGV. The V and J ends lost 3 bases and 1 base respectively, with 3 bases between them. CDR3 DNA sequence: TGTGCCAGCAGCTTCAGTAACTATGGCTACACCTTC. Protein product: CASSFSNYGYTF.